This T cell receptor (beta chain) originates from a study of blood T cell repertoires in COVID-19. The repertoire was sequenced with immunoSEQ multiplex PCR; TCRdb's copy has only in-frame clones and lacks some. The top ten hold roughly 8.6% of the sample, which has over 140,000 clones, more than 60% seen once. The germline V gene encodes CDR1 SGHDN and CDR2 FVKESK. This CDR3 has 17 residues. V was cut by 0 bases and J by 8 bases, with 22 bases left in between. The specimen was peripheral blood. The chain recombines TRBV14 with TRBJ1-2; possible D gene TRBD1, 6 bases. This TCR came from a woman aged 50 to 60 with active or convalescent COVID-19. Written as DNA, the CDR3 is TGTGCCAGCAGCCAAGATCTCCTCGGGACATCCTTGAGGGGCTACACCTTC. Amino acids: CASSQDLLGTSLRGYTF.